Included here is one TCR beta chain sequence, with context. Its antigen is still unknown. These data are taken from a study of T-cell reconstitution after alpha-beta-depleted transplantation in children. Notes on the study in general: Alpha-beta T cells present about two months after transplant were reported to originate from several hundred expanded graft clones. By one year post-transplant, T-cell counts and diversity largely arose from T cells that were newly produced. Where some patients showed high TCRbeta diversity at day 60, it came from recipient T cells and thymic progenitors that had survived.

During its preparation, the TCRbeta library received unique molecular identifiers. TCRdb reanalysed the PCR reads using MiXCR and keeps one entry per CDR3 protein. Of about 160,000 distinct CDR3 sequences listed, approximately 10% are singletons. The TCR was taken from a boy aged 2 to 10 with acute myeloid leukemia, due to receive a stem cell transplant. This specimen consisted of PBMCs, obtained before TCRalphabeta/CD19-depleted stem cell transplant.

The CDR3 DNA reads TGTACCTGCAGTTATAAGCCGGGACAGACTATAAGCACAGATACGCAGTATTTT. Translated: CTCSYKPGQTISTDTQYF. The chain is built from TRBV6-9 and TRBJ2-3; TRBD1 aligns across 7 bases. The CDR3 covers 18 residues. Germline V lookup: CDR1 MNHGY, CDR2 SVAAGI.